This TCR beta chain originates from a study of blood T cell repertoires in COVID-19. In regard to this clone: One end of the junction varies from germline; a read error may be responsible.

Repertoires were generated with immunoSEQ multiplex PCR, while TCRdb's copy carries only in-frame clones and drops some. The table includes nearly 350,000 clones, approximately 87% detected once. Patients in Seattle were enrolled during active infection, then followed longitudinally. Germline CDR1 MDHEN, CDR2 SYDVKM. This CDR3 spans 12 amino acids. The TCR was taken from a woman in her 50s with COVID-19, enrolled during active disease. The sample comprised peripheral blood. The V call is TRBV28, the J call TRBJ1-5, with a possible D match to TRBD1 (6 bases). The CDR3 nucleotides read TGTGCCAGCAGTTCTCGCTCGACGGACAGTTATTTT. Translation: CASSSRSTDSYF.